Given below is one TCR beta chain in context. This clonotype has at least ten counts. No cognate antigen has been identified for it. Nothing much larger sits one base from this clone, and base qualities are not available. The data were obtained in a study of blood T cells in healthy people across ages (dated by TCRdb to between 2015 and 2016). Broadly, across the study: In model experiments, template switching captured roughly one uniquely barcoded TCR beta cDNA molecule for every two T cells. The study measured age-related changes in TCR beta repertoire diversity using deep sequencing normalized with unique cDNA molecular identifiers. Donors were grouped into four age groups: young (average 16 years), middle-aged (about 38), aged (over 55) and long-lived (around 82). To avoid experimental bias, donors of different ages were randomly spread across the sequencing lanes. Two additional independent replicas of 1 million unique cDNA reads from the same blood draw were analyzed for two donors (one aged 18 to 30 and one aged 80 or older).

The CDR3 numbers 14 residues from cysteine through phenylalanine. Kept here is only the CDR3 DNA, which spans 42 bases and is read in frame from base 1. V is cut by 5 bases and J by 5 bases, and the space between the germline ends is 13 bases. Libraries were constructed by 5' RACE. TCRdb shows the sequencer as Illumina HiSeq 2500. A second PCR of 7 to 11 cycles was performed with a sample-barcoded 5' primer and a J-beta primer mix. A template-switch 5' adaptor carrying 12 random nucleotides introduced a unique molecular identifier onto each TCR beta cDNA molecule. At least 2.5 million CDR3-containing paired-end reads were obtained from each sample. First-strand cDNA synthesis was performed from all RNA using the Mint cDNA synthesis kit, with priming by a TRBC-specific oligonucleotide. Following uracil-DNA glycosylase treatment, a first 18-cycle PCR with universal primers M1SS and BC2_uni_R was performed on all cDNA. The original methods were these. Each sample was normalized by randomly selecting 1 million high-quality reads, each carrying a distinct molecular identifier. Instead of being binned into consensus sequences, reads that shared molecular identifiers were thrown out. CDR3 identification, clonotype clustering and error correction used MiTCR with a Q25 quality threshold and the strictest error-elimination algorithm. A nonparametric unseen species model with Euler transformation was used to estimate a lower bound on total TCR beta diversity. TCRdb itself trimmed the public reads at Q25 with fastp, ran MiXCR and retained productive beta chains. Merged by CDR3 protein, the rows form single entries marked with the most common genes and DNA. Clone size and V and J calls follow TCRdb, not the original study. Within this sample are approximately 1.5 million distinct CDR3 sequences, with 35% to 45% of them counted one time only. The ten top clones hold about 4.1% of the sample.

General study outcomes and caveats: There was a strong correlation between observed TCR beta diversity and the percentage of naive T cells measured by flow cytometry. Compared with the aged group, the long-lived group had more naive CD4+ T cells, fewer expanded clones and increased TCR diversity, a pattern suggesting age selection. Estimates of total diversity from one million sequenced T cells were regarded as lower bounds and underestimates. Because donor CMV infection status was unknown, age-related changes in expanded clonotypes were potentially confounded. As age increased, observed TCR beta diversity per million T cells dropped in a roughly linear way, and a significant reduction was already evident by age roughly 36. Since profiling was done on bulk unsorted PBMCs, naive and antigen-experienced compartments could not be conclusively compared.

The donors were 40 or so Caucasian individuals from Russia, aged about 6 to 95 years, who were systemically healthy. About 10 milliliters of peripheral blood were drawn from each donor into EDTA-treated Vacutainer tubes. Ficoll-Paque density-gradient centrifugation was used to isolate PBMCs, with at least 7 million per sample. Total RNA was extracted from PBMCs with Trizol reagent, with at least 6 micrograms obtained per sample. The percentages of naive CD45RAhigh/CD27high T cells were determined by flow cytometry on a PBMC aliquot from every donor. This TCR derives from a woman aged 18-29 years in good health. Material for sequencing was blood. The V and J segments used are TRBV12-3 or TRBV12-4 and TRBJ2-1, and perhaps TRBD1 as D gene, on 5 matching bases. The nucleotide sequence reads as follows: TGTGCCAGCAGTCTTCGACAGAGAGACAATGAGCAGTTCTTC. Its protein is CASSLRQRDNEQFF.